The clone carrying this T cell receptor (beta chain) was seen a single time. This entry is derived from a study of CD8 T cells in ankylosing spondylitis. From germline, CDR1 is MNHNS and CDR2 SASEGT. This CDR3 comprises 13 residues. With V trimmed by 5 bases and J by 11 bases, 7 bases remained unmatched. One entry per CDR3 protein, called by TCRdb with MiXCR from the 5' RACE reads. The sample shows 200,000 to 300,000 distinct CDR3 sequences, about 9.1% of them seen only once. The sequence derives from a male donor with ankylosing spondylitis or in good health (not recorded which). Material: blood, either unsorted or a sorted T cell fraction (not recorded which). The rearrangement uses TRBV6-1 and TRBJ1-5; TRBD1 matches 9 bases. The CDR3 bases are TGTGCCAGCAGTCCAGGACAGGGGACGACCCAGCATTTT. It specifies CASSPGQGTTQHF.